This T cell receptor (beta chain) was retrieved from a study of T cells in Graves' hyperthyroidism and ophthalmopathy. Points from the study as a whole: From stable hyperthyroidism, ophthalmopathy was separated by a 13 V-J model. In blood, most of the thyroid clonotypes expanded above 0.001 were also present. The model made its ophthalmopathy prediction, and onset followed a median 6.5 months later.

Diagnoses were established using clinical symptoms, serum thyroxine and TRAb, thyroid ultrasound and orbital computed tomography. The germline gives CDR1 LNHDA, CDR2 SQIVND (reference sequence). Trimming left V 3 bases short and J 9 bases short, with 9 bases between. This CDR3 has 13 residues. On this clonotype: Antigen unknown.

TCR beta CDR3 regions were amplified from RNA transcripts. Primed by the HTBI set, a first-round RT-PCR was run on the TCR CDR3. MiXCR was run by TCRdb on the multiplex PCR reads, yielding one entry per CDR3 protein. Altogether about 500,000 distinct CDR3 sequences are present, approximately 48% being singletons, with the ten largest covering about 40%. The clonotype was recovered from an adult woman with Graves' disease, either hyperthyroidism or ophthalmopathy (not recorded which). The chain employs TRBV19 and TRBJ1-6; D gene ambiguous. The sequenced material came from peripheral blood or thyroid tissue (not recorded which). The CDR3 sequence is CASSIDEGSPLHF. DNA for the CDR3: TGTGCCAGTAGTATCGACGAGGGTTCACCCCTCCACTTT.